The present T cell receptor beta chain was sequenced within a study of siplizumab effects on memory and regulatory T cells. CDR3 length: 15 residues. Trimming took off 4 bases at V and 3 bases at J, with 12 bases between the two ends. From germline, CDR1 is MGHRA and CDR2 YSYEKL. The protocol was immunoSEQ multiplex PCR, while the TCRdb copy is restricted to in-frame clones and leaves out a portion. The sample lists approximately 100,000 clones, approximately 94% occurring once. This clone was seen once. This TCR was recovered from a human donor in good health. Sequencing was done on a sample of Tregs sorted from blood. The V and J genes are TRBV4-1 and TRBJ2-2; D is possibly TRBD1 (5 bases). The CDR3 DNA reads TGCGCCAGCAGCCTTCGACAGACACACACCGGGGAGCTGTTTTTT. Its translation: CASSLRQTHTGELFF.